These T cell receptor beta chains were read from a single sample in a study of T cells in Graves' hyperthyroidism and ophthalmopathy. A single record per CDR3 protein comes from TCRdb applying MiXCR to the multiplex PCR reads. This table holds about 340,000 distinct CDR3 sequences, roughly 18% found once. Source material: blood. The receptors derive from a woman aged 45 to 65 with Graves' hyperthyroidism. CDR3s include the opening cysteine and the closing phenylalanine or tryptophan. Each record gives: V gene, J gene, CDR3 protein.

>TRBV5-1|TRBJ2-2
CASSPVTGVNGELFF
>TRBV5-1|TRBJ2-1
CASSLAWGNEQFF
>TRBV27|TRBJ2-3
CASTGLAGIADTQYF
>TRBV5-5|TRBJ1-5
CASSLVVGPVPQHF
>TRBV6-1|TRBJ2-3
CASSLGTGGAHTQYF
>TRBV7-9|TRBJ2-1
CASSATRWDYYLNEQFF
>TRBV6-2/TRBV6-3|TRBJ1-2
CASSYGQIYGYTF
>TRBV7-4|TRBJ2-3
CASSSKAQGLLAADTQYF
>TRBV20-1|TRBJ1-6
CTPVRGGYNSPLHF
>TRBV3-1|TRBJ2-3
CASSKQGDTQYF
>TRBV30|TRBJ1-5
CAWSVGTLNQPQHF
>TRBV20-1|TRBJ2-3
CSAPSGGPTDTQYF
>TRBV11-1|TRBJ1-6
CASGYRDNSPLHF
>TRBV19|TRBJ2-3
CATLSGGTDTQYF
>TRBV24-1|TRBJ1-2
CATSDLEGRQDYGYTF
>TRBV6-1|TRBJ1-6
CASRPRQRLDSPLHF
>TRBV13|TRBJ1-4
CASSTGVADEKLFF
>TRBV6-5|TRBJ1-5
CASSYSLGQGSDQPQHF
>TRBV19|TRBJ2-1
CASSIEGTARNEQFF
>TRBV7-2|TRBJ1-1
CASSGGQGFTEAFF